The clone carrying this T cell receptor (beta chain) was found once. The data were obtained in a study of blood T cell repertoires in COVID-19. Here immunoSEQ multiplex PCR was the method, and the copy in TCRdb shows in-frame clones only, minus some. The table shows over 150,000 clones, with under 85% occurring only once. Germline V gives CDR1 SGHRS, CDR2 YFSETQ. This CDR3 spans 15 amino acids. V lost 1 base to trimming and J lost 0 bases; unmatched junction nucleotides: 2. This receptor was identified in a woman older than 75 with acute or convalescent COVID-19. Sequences were obtained from peripheral blood. V gene TRBV5-1 combines with J gene TRBJ2-7, with 9 bases lining up with TRBD2. This CDR3 reads CASSLLAGSSYEQYF. CDR3 coding DNA: TGCGCCAGCAGCTTGCTAGCGGGGAGCTCCTACGAGCAGTACTTC.